The 32 T cell receptor beta chains given below trace back to one sample, sequenced in a study of T cell responses to AZD1222 COVID-19 vaccine. TCRdb's copy holds only in-frame clones and misses some; the assay was immunoSEQ multiplex PCR. Found here are about 120,000 clones, around 85% of them singletons; the top ten hold 2% to 2.5%. This sample comprised peripheral blood, obtained on day 0 of AZD1222 vaccination. The receptors were gathered from an adult in good health.

Concerning this clone: The same CDR3 is also encoded by other DNA sequences in this sample. The chain employs TRBV29-1 and TRBJ1-1, with D unresolved. With 4 bases removed from V and 3 bases from J, the gap between germline ends came to 3 bases. CDR1 is SQVTM, CDR2 ANQGSEA, per germline. There are 10 residues in the CDR3. This chain's CDR3 is CSVVYTEAFF. In nucleotides, the CDR3 is TGCAGCGTTGTATACACTGAAGCTTTCTTT.

This chain links TRBV7-8 with TRBJ1-4; D uncertain. The germline gives CDR1 SGHVS, CDR2 FQNEAQ. V gave up 4 bases and J gave up 0 bases, with 9 bases separating them. This CDR3 comprises 15 residues. CDR3 nucleotide sequence: TGTGCCAGCAGCTCAGACACCTCAACTAATGAAAAACTGTTTTTT. Amino acid sequence: CASSSDTSTNEKLFF.

The V gene is TRBV11-2, the J gene TRBJ1-4; 7 bases fit TRBD1. The length of the CDR3 is 13 residues. Germline trimming cut 5 bases from V and 12 bases from J; bases unmatched to any gene: 9. Germline CDR1 SGHAT, CDR2 FQNNGV. The CDR3 DNA reads TGTGCCAGCAGCAATCTACAGGGGCAACAACTGTTTTTT. Translation: CASSNLQGQQLFF.

The CDR3 bases are TGTGCCAGCAGTTACTCTGGCAGCCACTCTGGAAACACCATATATTTT. Its protein product is CASSYSGSHSGNTIYF. This chain links TRBV6-6 with TRBJ1-3, with D unresolved. With 0 bases removed from V and 0 bases from J, the gap between germline ends came to 9 bases. There are 16 residues in the CDR3. CDR1 and CDR2 from the germline V gene are MNHNY and SVGAGI (reference sequence).

V gene TRBV11-3 combines with J gene TRBJ1-2, with a weak D call TRBD1 (5 bases). This CDR3 is built from 13 residues. Trimming stripped 4 bases from V and 7 bases from J, with 13 bases between. CDR1 and CDR2 (germline): SGHNT, YENEEA. CDR3 bases: TGTGCCAGCAGCTCCAGCAGCGGGGGTGGCTACACCTTC. It yields the protein CASSSSSGGGYTF.

The chain joins TRBV7-9 to TRBJ1-5, with TRBD1 matching over 8 bases. This CDR3 is 14 amino acids long. Looked up from germline, CDR1 is SEHNR and CDR2 is FQNEAQ (reference sequence). The J segment lost 6 bases and the V segment lost 3 bases, leaving 4 bases of the junction unmatched. The CDR3 nucleotides read TGTGCCAGCAGCTTGACAGGGGATGGTCAGCCCCAGCATTTT. It specifies CASSLTGDGQPQHF. Variable domain in full (rest from reference TRBV7-9 and TRBJ1-5): DTGVSQNPRHKITKRGQNVTFRCDPISEHNRLYWYRQTLGQGPEFLTYFQNEAQLEKSRLLSDRFSAERPKGSFSTLEIQRTEQGDSAMYLCASSLTGDGQPQHFGDGTRLSIL.

For the CDR3, the DNA is TGTGCCAGCAGCTTAGGGGGACAGGTCGGCACCGGGGAGCTGTTTTTT. As protein: CASSLGGQVGTGELFF. This chain joins TRBV7-3 and TRBJ2-2, with TRBD1 identical over 8 bases. Germline-derived CDR1 and CDR2 are SGHTA and FQGTGA. The CDR3 runs to 16 residues. V shed 2 bases, J shed 4 bases, and the junction held 6 bases outside the gene matches.

V and J are TRBV29-1 and TRBJ1-1; TRBD1 matches at 7 bases. Germline loops: CDR1 SQVTM, CDR2 ANQGSEA. The trim removed 6 bases at V and 4 bases at J, leaving 5 bases unmatched. This CDR3 comprises 12 residues. The CDR3 is CSVEQGSTEAFF. In DNA, the CDR3 is TGCAGCGTAGAACAGGGGAGCACTGAAGCTTTCTTT. Together with reference TRBV29-1 and TRBJ1-1, the CDR3 gives the full variable domain: SAVISQKPSRDICQRGTSLTIQCQVDSQVTMMFWYRQQPGQSLTLIATANQGSEATYESGFVIDKFPISRPNLTFSTLTVSNMSPEDSSIYLCSVEQGSTEAFFGQGTRLTVV.

This clone was counted a single time. This chain connects TRBV5-1 to TRBJ2-2, with 11 bases fitting TRBD2. CDR1 and CDR2 from the germline V gene are SGHRS and YFSETQ. The CDR3 has 16 amino acids. V lost 4 bases and J lost 4; bases outside the gene matches: 6. CDR3 amino acids: CASSALAGVGTGELFF. The CDR3 coding sequence is TGCGCCAGCAGCGCACTAGCGGGAGTGGGCACCGGGGAGCTGTTTTTT.

V is TRBV28 and J is TRBJ1-5; 8 nucleotides agree with TRBD1. CDR1 and CDR2 (germline): MDHEN, SYDVKM. The ends lost 5 bases at V and 7 bases at J; junction bases unmatched: 7. The CDR3 runs 14 residues. The CDR3 DNA sequence: TGTGCCAGCAGTCCAGGACGGACAGGGCAGCCCCAGCATTTT. It specifies CASSPGRTGQPQHF.

V and J are TRBV29-1 and TRBJ1-6, with TRBD1 matching over 7 bases. This CDR3 comprises 14 residues. CDR1 SQVTM and CDR2 ANQGSEA come from the germline V gene. V lost 5 bases and J lost 7; bases outside the gene matches: 8. DNA for the CDR3: TGCAGCGTTCGAAGGGAGGGGGCGAATTCACCCCTCCACTTT. Amino acids: CSVRREGANSPLHF. Full variable domain (rest looked up from reference TRBV29-1 and TRBJ1-6): SAVISQKPSRDICQRGTSLTIQCQVDSQVTMMFWYRQQPGQSLTLIATANQGSEATYESGFVIDKFPISRPNLTFSTLTVSNMSPEDSSIYLCSVRREGANSPLHFGNGTRLTVT.

The chain carries TRBV4-1 and TRBJ1-5; D gene unclear. The CDR3 sequence is 18 residues long. Trimming left V 0 bases short and J 2 bases short, with 17 bases between. Germline-derived CDR1 and CDR2 are MGHRA and YSYEKL. Here the CDR3 reads CASSQDFEGVLGNQPQHF. CDR3 nucleotides: TGCGCCAGCAGCCAAGATTTTGAGGGCGTTTTAGGCAATCAGCCCCAGCATTTT.

The CDR3 sequence: CASSQDFGGGTEAFF. CDR3 nucleotides: TGTGCCAGCAGCCAAGATTTTGGGGGCGGGACTGAAGCTTTCTTT. The V gene is TRBV3-1 (or the pseudogene TRBV3-2), the J gene TRBJ1-1, with D perhaps TRBD1 (6 bases). The germline V gene encodes CDR1 LGHDT and CDR2 YNNKEL (reference sequence). Trimming shortened V by 0 bases and J by 5 bases, and 13 bases separated the two germline ends. The CDR3 is 15 residues long.

The rearrangement uses TRBV5-6 and TRBJ1-2, with TRBD1 matching 7 bases. The CDR3 contains 14 residues. J gave up 8 bases and V 2 bases, and 9 bases lay outside the gene matches. The germline V gene encodes CDR1 SGHDT and CDR2 YYEEEE. The CDR3 protein is CASSFRDRQMGYTF. CDR3 coding DNA: TGTGCCAGCAGCTTCCGGGACAGACAAATGGGCTACACCTTC.

This clone was recorded once. This chain uses TRBV5-5 with TRBJ1-1, with D possibly matching TRBD1 (5 bases). This CDR3 contains 16 residues. Germline loops: CDR1 SGHKS, CDR2 YYEKEE (reference sequence). V was shortened by 4 bases and J by 1 base, with 17 bases between the two germline ends. This CDR3 is CASSLRDRGSNTEAFF. The CDR3 DNA is TGTGCCAGCAGCCTCCGGGACCGAGGGTCGAACACTGAAGCTTTCTTT.

The chain is built from TRBV11-2 and TRBJ1-2; 8 nucleotides align to TRBD1. The CDR3 length is 13 residues. Per the germline V gene, CDR1 is SGHAT and CDR2 is FQNNGV. V dropped 1 base and J dropped 7; count of bases not matched to a gene: 2. The CDR3 protein is CASSLGQGTGYTF. The CDR3 DNA sequence: TGTGCCAGCAGCTTAGGACAGGGGACTGGCTACACCTTC.

The chain carries TRBV9 and TRBJ2-7, with 12 bases aligning to TRBD1. The CDR3 covers 19 residues. CDR1 is SGDLS and CDR2 is YYNGEE in the germline V gene. V lost 0 bases and J lost 0; bases outside the gene matches: 10. DNA of the CDR3: TGTGCCAGCAGCGTAGGTCCGGGACAGGGGGCGTCCCACTCCTACGAGCAGTACTTC. Encoded protein: CASSVGPGQGASHSYEQYF.

This clone was seen only once. J is TRBJ1-2 and V is TRBV27; TRBD1 matches at 7 bases. V trimming: 6 bases; J trimming: 8 bases; junction bases outside the gene matches: 12. CDR1 and CDR2 from the germline V gene are MNHEY and SMNVEV (reference sequence). This CDR3 is 14 amino acids long. The CDR3 protein is CASRGMGTVVGYTF. Here the CDR3 DNA reads TGTGCCAGCAGGGGAATGGGGACAGTCGTGGGCTACACCTTC.

CDR3 in DNA: TGTGCCACCAGCAGAGAGATAGGGAGGTCAGATACGCAGTATTTT. The encoded protein is CATSREIGRSDTQYF. This chain joins TRBV15 and TRBJ2-3; D is perhaps TRBD2 (6 bases). V lost 0 bases and J lost 4, with 11 bases in between. The CDR3 loop spans 15 amino acids. The germline V gene has CDR1 LNHNV and CDR2 YYDKDF (reference sequence).

The chain couples TRBV11-2 to TRBJ2-7; D not resolved. CDR3 size: 14 residues. Per the germline V gene, CDR1 is SGHAT and CDR2 is FQNNGV. Trimming stripped 1 base from V and 5 bases from J, with 12 bases between. The CDR3 sequence: CASSLVALGDEQYF. CDR3 nucleotides: TGTGCCAGCAGCTTAGTTGCGCTGGGTGACGAGCAGTACTTC.

The chain combines TRBV3-1 (or the pseudogene TRBV3-2) with TRBJ1-2; TRBD1 aligns across 10 bases. This CDR3 is 15 amino acids long. CDR1 and CDR2 (germline): LGHDT, YNNKEL (reference sequence). After removal of 8 bases from V and 8 bases from J, the junction contained 14 bases not matched to a gene. CDR3 sequence reads: CASERKGGTGVGYTF. In DNA form, the CDR3 reads TGTGCCAGCGAAAGAAAGGGAGGGACAGGGGTCGGCTACACCTTC.

The chain has TRBV12-3 or TRBV12-4 and TRBJ1-2; D call uncertain. Deletions cut 2 bases from V and 7 bases from J, with 11 bases between. The CDR3 has 13 amino acids. CDR3 loop: CASSLFRGGGYTF. CDR3 in DNA: TGTGCCAGCAGTTTATTCCGGGGTGGTGGCTACACCTTC.

The V call is TRBV28, the J call TRBJ2-5; 8 positions match TRBD2. Per germline, CDR1 MDHEN and CDR2 SYDVKM. V lost 6 bases, J lost 1 base, and 4 bases stayed unmatched. The CDR3 runs to 14 residues. This CDR3 is CASSPGGAQETQYF. The DNA of the CDR3 is TGTGCCAGCAGCCCGGGGGGGGCCCAAGAGACCCAGTACTTC.

This CDR3 reads CASSQEGDWIKYEQYF. The CDR3 coding sequence is TGTGCCAGCAGCCAAGAAGGAGACTGGATCAAGTACGAGCAGTACTTC. J is TRBJ2-7 and V is TRBV3-1 (or the pseudogene TRBV3-2), with no clear D. The CDR3 has 16 amino acids. Germline V gene data show CDR1 as LGHDT and CDR2 as YNNKEL (reference sequence). Trimming left V 0 bases short and J 4 bases short, with 16 bases between.

The chain joins TRBV6-1 to TRBJ1-6; D is undetermined. CDR1 MNHNS and CDR2 SASEGT come from the germline V gene. V was shortened by 0 bases and J by 15 bases, with 12 bases between the two germline ends. The CDR3 length is 13 residues. CDR3 in DNA: TGTGCCAGCAGTGAAGCATACCGGCAGCTCCTCCACTTT. Translating gives CASSEAYRQLLHF.

The chain carries TRBV5-3 and TRBJ2-3; TRBD2 matches at 8 bases. TRBV5-3 is designated an ORF whose function remains uncertain. The CDR3 has 18 amino acids. With V trimmed by 4 bases and J by 0 bases, 13 bases remained unmatched. The CDR3 DNA sequence: TGTGCCAGAAGCCCCTCCGGGGGGGAGAATTCTAGCACAGATACGCAGTATTTT. This sequence encodes CARSPSGGENSSTDTQYF.

V gene TRBV18 combines with J gene TRBJ2-7; 8 positions agree with TRBD1. V was pared by 3 bases and J by 3 bases, with 10 bases of the junction left unmatched. CDR1 KGHSH and CDR2 LQKENI come from the germline V gene. The CDR3 spans 16 residues. The DNA of the CDR3 is TGTGCCAGCTCACCTTATCGGGACAGGTTTTTCTACGAGCAGTACTTC. It specifies CASSPYRDRFFYEQYF. Using reference TRBV18 and TRBJ2-7 for the parts outside the CDR3, the full variable domain is NAGVMQNPRHLVRRRGQEARLRCSPMKGHSHVYWYRQLPEEGLKFMVYLQKENIIDESGMPKERFSAEFPKEGPSILRIQQVVRGDSAAYFCASSPYRDRFFYEQYFGPGTRLTVT.

The rearrangement joins TRBV19 to TRBJ2-1; 8 bases map to TRBD2. The CDR3 covers 17 residues. The germline V gene has CDR1 LNHDA and CDR2 SQIVND (reference sequence). The V and J ends lost 5 bases and 0 bases, in that order; junction bases with no gene match: 9. CDR3 loop: CASSAGGRGASYNEQFF. Written as DNA, the CDR3 is TGTGCCAGTAGTGCCGGTGGGCGGGGGGCCTCCTACAATGAGCAGTTCTTC.

The genes are TRBV28 and TRBJ1-5; no clear D gene. The V gene lost 3 bases and the J gene lost 3 bases, with 15 bases spanning the gap. The CDR3 spans 16 residues. Looked up from germline, CDR1 is MDHEN and CDR2 is SYDVKM. In DNA, the CDR3 is TGTGCCAGCAGTTTCCTCAGTCCCCCCCCCAATCAGCCCCAGCATTTT. This codes for CASSFLSPPPNQPQHF.

This clone was counted between two and nine times. The chain carries TRBV12-3 or TRBV12-4 and TRBJ1-3; no clear D gene. The CDR3 extends over 13 amino acids. Trimming stripped 5 bases from V and 2 bases from J, with 7 bases between. Written as DNA, the CDR3 is TGTGCCAGCAGTCCCCCGCCTGGAAACACCATATATTTT. Protein: CASSPPPGNTIYF.

In its sample, this clone was seen a few times. This sequence joins TRBV5-1 and TRBJ2-1, with D unclear. The CDR3 contains 14 residues. The germline V gene has CDR1 SGHRS and CDR2 YFSETQ. Trimming cost V 0 bases and J 6 bases, with 10 bases left between them. The CDR3 spells CASSLAGNVNEQFF. For the CDR3, the DNA is TGCGCCAGCAGCTTGGCGGGTAACGTCAATGAGCAGTTCTTC.

The rearrangement joins TRBV6-5 to TRBJ1-1; D gene uncertain. The CDR3 extends over 13 amino acids. Trimming shortened V by 5 bases and J by 3 bases, and 10 bases separated the two germline ends. CDR1 and CDR2 (germline): MNHEY, SVGAGI. CDR3 sequence reads: CASSLDPDTEAFF. The CDR3, as DNA: TGTGCCAGCAGTCTTGACCCTGACACTGAAGCTTTCTTT.